This TCR beta chain stems from a study of T-cell memory formation after mild COVID-19. This clonotype has a count of ten or more. Its target is not known. TCRalpha and TCRbeta libraries used 5'RACE with constant-segment primers and UMIs. MiXCR, applied by TCRdb to the 5' RACE reads, yields one record per CDR3 protein. The sample gives about 340,000 distinct CDR3 sequences, about 16% of which show up once; around 22% is in the top ten. Study-level results: The appearance of some responding clones in pre-infection memory suggested that cross-reactive memory joined. Day 15 to 85 contracting clones showed balanced CD4/CD8; day 15 to 37 expanders favored CD4+.

Sequenced sample: PBMCs or a T cell subset sorted from them (not recorded which). The sequence was obtained from a man younger than 35 who had mild COVID-19 (a few samples of this study predate the infection). Cell type and time point are not known.

CDR3 region: CSASGVAGGRTDTQYF. The CDR3 DNA reads TGCAGTGCTAGTGGGGTAGCGGGGGGGAGAACAGATACGCAGTATTTT. J is TRBJ2-3 and V is TRBV20-1; 11 positions agree with TRBD2. With V trimmed by 3 bases and J by 3 bases, 8 bases remained unmatched. Germline loops: CDR1 DFQATT, CDR2 SNEGSKA (reference sequence). This CDR3 contains 16 residues.